Below, 24 T cell receptor beta chains from the same sample are listed, as sequenced in a study of neurological immune-mediated disorders. From the 5' RACE reads, TCRdb called clonotypes with MiXCR, one entry per CDR3 protein. Altogether some 68,000 distinct CDR3 sequences are present, about an eighth being singletons, with the ten largest covering 4.6%. Time point in this sample: longitudinal time-point 1 (baseline). The specimen was PBMCs. These receptors all stem from a female donor with HTLV-1-associated myelopathy (HAM/TSP).

V usage is TRBV6-6 and J usage is TRBJ1-6, with a weak D call TRBD1 (6 bases). In germline, CDR1 is MNHNY, CDR2 SVGAGI (reference sequence). The V and J ends lost 7 bases and 4 bases respectively, with 11 bases between them. There are 14 residues in the CDR3. CDR3 DNA sequence: TGTGCCAGCATGATAGGGGGGTATAATTCACCCCTCCACTTT. It translates to CASMIGGYNSPLHF.

This clonotype was counted ten times or more. The chain joins TRBV5-5 to TRBJ1-1; TRBD1 might be the D (5 bases). The CDR3 consists of 16 residues. The germline CDR1 and CDR2 sequences are SGHKS and YYEKEE (reference sequence). V gave up 0 bases and J gave up 5 bases, with 17 bases separating them. The CDR3 DNA reads as TGTGCCAGCAGCTTGGTTCCGGCAGGGAGTGATACTGAAGCTTTCTTT. This translates into CASSLVPAGSDTEAFF.

This clonotype was counted at least ten times. This chain connects TRBV7-9 to TRBJ2-7; D is perhaps TRBD1 (6 bases). Germline assignment: CDR1 SEHNR and CDR2 FQNEAQ (reference sequence). V was shortened by 5 bases and J by 3 bases, with 20 bases between the two germline ends. CDR3 length equals 16 residues. In DNA, the CDR3 is TGTGCCAGCAGCCAAGCAGGTGACAGGATACGCTACGAGCAGTACTTC. It translates to CASSQAGDRIRYEQYF. Full variable domain (remainder filled in from reference TRBV7-9 and TRBJ2-7): DTGVSQNPRHKITKRGQNVTFRCDPISEHNRLYWYRQTLGQGPEFLTYFQNEAQLEKSRLLSDRFSAERPKGSFSTLEIQRTEQGDSAMYLCASSQAGDRIRYEQYFGPGTRLTVT.

Ten or more counts support this clonotype. J is TRBJ2-7 and V is TRBV12-3 or TRBV12-4; D uncertain. V lost 4 bases to trimming and J lost 3 bases, with 7 bases between them. The CDR3 has 12 residues. The CDR3 bases are TGTGCCAGCAGTTGGAATAACTACGAGCAGTACTTC. Its translation is CASSWNNYEQYF.

This clonotype appeared many times. The chain uses TRBV7-9 and TRBJ1-4, with a possible D match to TRBD1 (5 bases). The CDR3 runs 14 residues. Trimming stripped 5 bases from V and 8 bases from J, with 15 bases between. Germline CDR1 reads SEHNR; CDR2 reads FQNEAQ (reference sequence). CDR3 DNA: TGTGCCAGCAGCCGACTCCAGGGAGACGAAAAACTGTTTTTT. Protein sequence: CASSRLQGDEKLFF.

As regards this clonotype: This may stem from a read error, because a much larger clone lies one nucleotide away. The chain has TRBV28 and TRBJ2-3; 12 bases line up with TRBD1. CDR3 size: 17 residues. V was pared by 4 bases and J by 7 bases, with 12 bases of the junction left unmatched. Germline lookup yields CDR1 MDHEN and CDR2 SYDVKM. The CDR3 DNA follows: TGTGCCAGCAGTTCAAATGCACCGGGACAGGGGGCATATACGCAGTATTTT. Amino acid sequence: CASSSNAPGQGAYTQYF.

This clonotype was seen repeatedly, ten times or more. The chain joins TRBV20-1 to TRBJ1-5, with D uncertain. From germline, CDR1 is DFQATT and CDR2 SNEGSKA (reference sequence). The CDR3 is made up of 16 amino acids. V dropped 0 bases and J dropped 7 bases, with 19 bases sitting between them. CDR3: CSARDARFLFRQPQHF. CDR3 nucleotide sequence: TGCAGTGCTAGAGACGCCCGGTTCCTATTCCGGCAGCCCCAGCATTTT.

This clonotype was recorded many times. This rearrangement joins TRBV28 to TRBJ2-7; a weak D match, TRBD1 (6 bases). The CDR3 is 13 residues long. The germline CDR1 and CDR2 sequences are MDHEN and SYDVKM. Between the trimmed V and J ends, which lost 5 bases and 5 bases, there was a span of 13 bases. The CDR3 region has the DNA TGTGCCAGCAGTCCTCAGGGGAGTCACGAGCAGTACTTC. It encodes CASSPQGSHEQYF. Full variable domain (remainder filled in from reference TRBV28 and TRBJ2-7): DVKVTQSSRYLVKRTGEKVFLECVQDMDHENMFWYRQDPGLGLRLIYFSYDVKMKEKGDIPEGYSVSREKKERFSLILESASTNQTSMYLCASSPQGSHEQYFGPGTRLTVT.

At least ten counts were recorded for this clonotype. The chain has TRBV14 and TRBJ1-1; D uncertain. CDR1 SGHDN and CDR2 FVKESK come from the germline V gene. CDR3 size: 14 residues. The germline V and J ends were trimmed by 4 bases and 1 base, with 10 bases remaining between them. This CDR3 is CASSLLSGNTEAFF. CDR3 coding DNA: TGTGCCAGCAGCCTACTCTCGGGGAACACTGAAGCTTTCTTT.

The table lists this clonotype with many counts. The J gene is TRBJ2-7, the V gene TRBV5-1, with D perhaps TRBD2 (6 bases). Germline V gene data show CDR1 as SGHRS and CDR2 as YFSETQ. Trimming removed 4 bases from V and 3 bases from J, with 14 bases in between. CDR3 length: 14 residues. The DNA of the CDR3 is TGCGCCAGCAGCGCGGGGACGGGGAACTACGAGCAGTACTTC. Translated: CASSAGTGNYEQYF. The full variable domain, completed using reference TRBV5-1 and TRBJ2-7, is KAGVTQTPRYLIKTRGQQVTLSCSPISGHRSVSWYQQTPGQGLQFLFEYFSETQRNKGNFPGRFSGRQFSNSRSEMNVSTLELGDSALYLCASSAGTGNYEQYFGPGTRLTVT.

This clonotype was counted many times. The chain uses TRBV9 and TRBJ1-2; possible D gene TRBD1, 6 bases. From germline, CDR1 is SGDLS and CDR2 YYNGEE. V was cut by 3 bases and J by 4 bases, with 13 bases left in between. CDR3 length: 14 residues. The CDR3 DNA is TGTGCCAGCAGCGCAGGGGTTAAGGGCTATGGCTACACCTTC. Encoded protein: CASSAGVKGYGYTF. Full variable domain (remainder filled in from reference TRBV9 and TRBJ1-2): DSGVTQTPKHLITATGQRVTLRCSPRSGDLSVYWYQQSLDQGLQFLIQYYNGEERAKGNILERFSAQQFPDLHSELNLSSLELGDSALYFCASSAGVKGYGYTFGSGTRLTVV.

At least ten counts were recorded for this clonotype. This chain links TRBV7-2 with TRBJ2-5; 8 bases align to TRBD1. Germline V gene sequence: CDR1 SGHTA, CDR2 FQGNSA. V trimming: 5 bases; J trimming: 2 bases; junction bases outside the gene matches: 10. The CDR3 runs 16 residues. CDR3 protein: CASSPYSTGVQETQYF. The CDR3 DNA is TGTGCCAGCAGCCCATACTCGACAGGGGTACAAGAGACCCAGTACTTC. Full variable domain (remainder filled in from reference TRBV7-2 and TRBJ2-5): GAGVSQSPSNKVTEKGKDVELRCDPISGHTALYWYRQSLGQGLEFLIYFQGNSAPDKSGLPSDRFSAERTGGSVSTLTIQRTQQEDSAVYLCASSPYSTGVQETQYFGPGTRLLVL.

Concerning this clonotype: This clone may be a read error of a much larger clone one base away. V usage is TRBV6-1 and J usage is TRBJ2-3, with D tentatively TRBD1 (5 bases). This CDR3 comprises 17 residues. CDR1 is MNHNS, CDR2 SASEGT, per germline. CDR3 bases: TGTGACAGCAGCTCCCGACCCCCGACAGCCCTCACAGATACGCAGTATTTT. Translated: CDSSSRPPTALTDTQYF.

The sample holds many counts of this clonotype. DNA of the CDR3: TGTGCCAGCACAAAACCGGGGAGCTCTGGAAACACCATATATTTT. Residues: CASTKPGSSGNTIYF. V usage is TRBV6-5 and J usage is TRBJ1-3, with unresolved D. The germline gives CDR1 MNHEY, CDR2 SVGAGI. CDR3 length: 15 residues. V lost 7 bases and J 0 bases, leaving 13 bases between the germline ends.

This clonotype has ten or more counts. The genes are TRBV5-1 and TRBJ2-7; D is perhaps TRBD1 or TRBD2 (6 bases each). The CDR3 loop spans 14 amino acids. Germline V gene data show CDR1 as SGHRS and CDR2 as YFSETQ. The ends were cut back, 4 bases at V and 7 bases at J, with 18 bases in the middle. The CDR3 loop reads CASSPGDSDLEQYF. CDR3 nucleotide sequence: TGCGCCAGCAGCCCAGGGGACTCCGATCTAGAGCAGTACTTC.

The chain carries TRBV12-3 or TRBV12-4 and TRBJ1-1; weak D call: TRBD1 (5 bases). The CDR3 runs to 13 residues. V was cut by 4 bases and J by 1 base, with 7 bases left in between. CDR3 in DNA: TGTGCCAGCAGTTGGCAGGGGAACACTGAAGCTTTCTTT. This encodes CASSWQGNTEAFF.

The sample holds many counts of this clonotype. The J gene is TRBJ1-1, the V gene TRBV10-3; TRBD1 aligns across 7 bases. The V gene's germline CDR1 is ENHRY and CDR2 SYGVKD. The CDR3 contains 13 residues. The trim removed 5 bases at V and 3 bases at J, leaving 3 bases unmatched. The CDR3 loop is CAISITGDTEAFF. The CDR3 DNA reads as TGTGCCATCAGTATAACAGGGGACACTGAAGCTTTCTTT.

The rearrangement joins TRBV5-1 to TRBJ2-7, with D hard to call. The length of the CDR3 is 12 residues. Germline V CDR1 and CDR2: SGHRS, YFSETQ. The CDR3 DNA sequence: TGCGCCTGCAGCGCTGAGAACTACGAGCAGTACGTC. Translation: CACSAENYEQYV.

Turning to this clonotype: A read error may explain this, as a much larger clone is one base away. The chain is built from TRBV12-3 or TRBV12-4 and TRBJ1-1; D is uncertain. This CDR3 contains 11 residues. In nucleotides, the CDR3 is TGTGTCAGCAACCGAGACCTTGAAGCTTTCTTT. Translation gives CVSNRDLEAFF.

The V and J genes are TRBV6-1 and TRBJ1-3, with D possibly TRBD1 on 5 matching bases. In germline, CDR1 is MNHNS, CDR2 SASEGT. The CDR3 loop spans 15 amino acids. Deletions cut 6 bases from V and 6 bases from J, with 18 bases between. The CDR3 here is CASSDWHRGENTIYF. CDR3 DNA: TGTGCCAGCAGCGACTGGCATCGAGGGGAAAACACCATATATTTT.

There are many counts of this clonotype. The V and J genes are TRBV20-1 and TRBJ2-5, with 7 bases identical to TRBD1. CDR1 is DFQATT, CDR2 SNEGSKA, per germline (reference sequence). The CDR3 contains 15 residues. Trimming took 6 bases from V and 8 from J; bases not matched to a gene: 18. The CDR3 loop reads CSAGAGGPEGITQYF. CDR3 nucleotides: TGCAGTGCCGGGGCAGGGGGACCTGAGGGGATTACCCAGTACTTC.

This clonotype has a count of ten or more. J is TRBJ2-7 and V is TRBV12-3 or TRBV12-4, with TRBD1 matching 10 bases. There are 14 residues in the CDR3. Trimming cost V 6 bases and J 3 bases; bases outside gene matches: 5. The CDR3 loop reads CASSRRDRGYEQYF. CDR3 DNA: TGTGCCAGCAGCCGCCGGGACAGGGGCTACGAGCAGTACTTC.

J is TRBJ1-2 and V is TRBV5-1, with D possibly being TRBD1 (6 bases). Deletions cut 3 bases from V and 2 bases from J, with 23 bases between. The CDR3 consists of 18 residues. The germline V gene encodes CDR1 SGHRS and CDR2 YFSETQ. CDR3 nucleotides: TGCGCCAGCAGCTCCACCCGCTCCCTCAGGGGTAAGAACTATGGCTACACCTTC. Protein sequence: CASSSTRSLRGKNYGYTF.

The sample holds many counts of this clonotype. The V call is TRBV5-1, the J call TRBJ2-3; unclear D gene. Germline values: CDR1 SGHRS, CDR2 YFSETQ. The germline V and J ends were trimmed by 1 base and 1 base, with 7 bases remaining between them. The CDR3 is 14 amino acids. The CDR3 region is CASSLPTGTDTQYF. CDR3 sequence (DNA): TGCGCCAGCAGCTTGCCTACCGGCACAGATACGCAGTATTTT.